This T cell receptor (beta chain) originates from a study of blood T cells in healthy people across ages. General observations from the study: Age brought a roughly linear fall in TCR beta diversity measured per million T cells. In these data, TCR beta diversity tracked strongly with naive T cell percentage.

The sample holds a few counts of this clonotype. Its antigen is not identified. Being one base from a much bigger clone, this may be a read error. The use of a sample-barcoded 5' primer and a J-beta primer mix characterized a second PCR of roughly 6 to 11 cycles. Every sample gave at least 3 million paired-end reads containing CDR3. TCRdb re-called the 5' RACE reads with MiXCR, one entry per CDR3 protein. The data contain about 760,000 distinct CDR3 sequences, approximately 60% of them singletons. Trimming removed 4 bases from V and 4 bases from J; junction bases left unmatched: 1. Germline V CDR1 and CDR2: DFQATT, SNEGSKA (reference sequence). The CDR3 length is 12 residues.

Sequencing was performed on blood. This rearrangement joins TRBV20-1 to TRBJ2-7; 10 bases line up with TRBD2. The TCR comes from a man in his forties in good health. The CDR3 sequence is CSAILAGYEQYF. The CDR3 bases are TGCAGTGCTATACTAGCGGGGTACGAGCAGTACTTC.